Listed below are T cell receptor beta chains from one sample, sequenced in a study of technical replicates of blood from a handful of donors. Sequenced by immunoSEQ multiplex PCR; TCRdb stores in-frame clones only, minus some. The sample contains under 95,000 clones, roughly 98% of which appear only once. Sample: T cells isolated from PBMCs. The receptors stem from a human donor in good health. Both conserved end residues are trimmed from each CDR3. The order of the fields is V gene, CDR3 protein.

TRBV13 ASSQMRYEQY
TRBV7-8 ASSFQQGADTQY
TRBV5-1 ASGGGTGADTQY
TRBV14 ASSASHFSGTVEKLF
TRBV4-1 ASSSTGWSTEAF
TRBV19 ASSIAAEASYEQY
TRBV7-9 ASSFDGNYGYT
TRBV2 ASNTGGRSNQPQH
TRBV12-5 ASGLVLGDSSYNSPLH
TRBV28 ASSNGLADPGDEQF
TRBV5-6 ASSLISRDTGELF
TRBV27 ASSLTRVSGTQY
TRBV4-2 ASSQEGNGRAYEQY
TRBV6-5 ATRLAVSTDTQY
TRBV7-9 ASSLRSWGGGAQY
TRBV5-1 ASSSSGGGQETQY
TRBV11-3 ASSLRQAYEQY
TRBV28 ASSLLPIDRARWNTEAF
TRBV27 ASSLTPGSSLQY
TRBV7-6 ASSLDETYLNTEAF
TRBV6-1 ALAGAQYNEQF
TRBV29-1 SVEYPGANVLT
TRBV6-5 ASSYSGTQNYGYT
TRBV6-1 ASILRASSYEQY
TRBV11-3 ASSLGAAGEAF
TRBV2 ASSVRGQGKGYT
TRBV5-1 ASSPLGGVGETQY
TRBV6-5 ASSRVTGDRVGYT
TRBV7-8 ASSSYTGTYEQY
TRBV10-3 AISAGWASGGLQETQY
TRBV9 ASSPFDRGNQPQH
TRBV6-1 ASRSTGYKIDEQY
TRBV25-1 ASSSGQGRGYT
TRBV27 ASSFRAEGYGYT
TRBV11-2 ASSQAARVAGELF